This T cell receptor (beta chain) was captured in a study of spatial heterogeneity in lung cancer. As for the study in general: Raw-read counts averaged over ten per unique TCR and UMI combination. Whole-study findings and limits: Compared with follow-up, resection was when ubiquitous expanded tumor TCRs appeared in blood more.

This clonotype was recorded many times. No antigen is known for it. Per the germline V gene, CDR1 is LGHDT and CDR2 is YNNKEL (reference sequence). The V gene lost 4 bases and the J gene lost 3 bases, with 6 bases spanning the gap. The CDR3 runs to 12 residues. One entry per CDR3 protein, called by TCRdb with MiXCR from the 5' RACE reads. Of tens of thousands of distinct CDR3 sequences detected, approximately 7.2% appear once; the ten largest clones hold roughly 30%. The time point denotes: sample taken at primary tumor resection. Untreated early-stage non-small cell lung cancer patients, roughly 72 in total, were the donors. Without sorting, whole RNA was sequenced from tumor, nontumor lung or frozen PBMC.

V and J are TRBV3-1 and TRBJ1-1, with no clear D. Here the sequenced sample was PBMCs, taken at surgery. The receptor was isolated from a female donor with early-stage non-small cell lung cancer. CDR3 in DNA: TGTGCCAGCAGCCGGATGGACACTGAAGCTTTCTTT. Protein product: CASSRMDTEAFF.